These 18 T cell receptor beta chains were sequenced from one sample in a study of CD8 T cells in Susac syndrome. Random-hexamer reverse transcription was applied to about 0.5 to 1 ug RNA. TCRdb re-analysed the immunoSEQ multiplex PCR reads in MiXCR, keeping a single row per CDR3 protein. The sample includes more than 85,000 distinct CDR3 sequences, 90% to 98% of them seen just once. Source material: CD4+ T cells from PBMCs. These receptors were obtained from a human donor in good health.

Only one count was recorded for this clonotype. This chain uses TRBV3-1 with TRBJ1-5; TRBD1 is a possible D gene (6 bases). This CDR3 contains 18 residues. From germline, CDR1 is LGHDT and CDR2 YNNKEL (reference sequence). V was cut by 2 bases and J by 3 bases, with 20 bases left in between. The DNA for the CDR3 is TGTGCCAGCAGCCAACAAACGTACGGGGGCAGGAACAATCAGCCCCAGCATTTT. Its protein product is CASSQQTYGGRNNQPQHF.

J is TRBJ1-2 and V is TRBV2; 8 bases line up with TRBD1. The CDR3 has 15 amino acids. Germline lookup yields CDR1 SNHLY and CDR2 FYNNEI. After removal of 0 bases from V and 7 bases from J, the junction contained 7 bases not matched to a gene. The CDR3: CASSEANDRGLGYTF. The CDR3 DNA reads TGTGCCAGCAGTGAAGCGAATGACAGGGGCCTTGGCTACACCTTC. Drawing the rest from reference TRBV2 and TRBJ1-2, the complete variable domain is EPEVTQTPSHQVTQMGQEVILRCVPISNHLYFYWYRQILGQKVEFLVSFYNNEISEKSEIFDDQFSVERPDGSNFTLKIRSTKLEDSAMYFCASSEANDRGLGYTFGSGTRLTVV.

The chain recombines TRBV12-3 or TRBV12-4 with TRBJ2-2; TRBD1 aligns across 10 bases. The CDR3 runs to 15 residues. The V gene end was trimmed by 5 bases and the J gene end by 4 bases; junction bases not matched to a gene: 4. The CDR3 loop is CASSPRTGGTGELFF. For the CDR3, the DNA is TGTGCCAGCAGTCCGCGGACAGGGGGCACCGGGGAGCTGTTTTTT.

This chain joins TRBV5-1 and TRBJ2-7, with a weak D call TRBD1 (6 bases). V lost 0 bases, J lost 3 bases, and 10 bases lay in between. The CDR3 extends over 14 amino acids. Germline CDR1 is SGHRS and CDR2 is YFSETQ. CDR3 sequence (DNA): TGCGCCAGCAGCTTGGGACAGGCGAACTACGAGCAGTACTTC. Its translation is CASSLGQANYEQYF. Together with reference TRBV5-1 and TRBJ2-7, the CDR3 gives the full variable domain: KAGVTQTPRYLIKTRGQQVTLSCSPISGHRSVSWYQQTPGQGLQFLFEYFSETQRNKGNFPGRFSGRQFSNSRSEMNVSTLELGDSALYLCASSLGQANYEQYFGPGTRLTVT.

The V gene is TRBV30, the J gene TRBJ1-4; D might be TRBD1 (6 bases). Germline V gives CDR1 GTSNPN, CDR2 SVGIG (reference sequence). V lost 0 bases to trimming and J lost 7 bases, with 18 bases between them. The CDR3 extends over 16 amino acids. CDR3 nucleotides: TGTGCCTGGAGTGTAGGCCAGGGGAACGTAGGTGAAAAACTGTTTTTT. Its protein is CAWSVGQGNVGEKLFF. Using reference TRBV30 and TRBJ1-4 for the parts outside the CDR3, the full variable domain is SQTIHQWPATLVQPVGSPLSLECTVEGTSNPNLYWYRQAAGRGLQLLFYSVGIGQISSEVPQNLSASRPQDRQFILSSKKLLLSDSGFYLCAWSVGQGNVGEKLFFGSGTQLSVL.

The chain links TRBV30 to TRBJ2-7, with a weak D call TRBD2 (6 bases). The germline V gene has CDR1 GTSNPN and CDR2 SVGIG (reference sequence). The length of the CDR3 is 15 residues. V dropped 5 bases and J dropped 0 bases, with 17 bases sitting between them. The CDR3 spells CAWYRGNIVSYEQYF. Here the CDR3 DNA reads TGTGCCTGGTACCGGGGGAACATTGTCTCCTACGAGCAGTACTTC.

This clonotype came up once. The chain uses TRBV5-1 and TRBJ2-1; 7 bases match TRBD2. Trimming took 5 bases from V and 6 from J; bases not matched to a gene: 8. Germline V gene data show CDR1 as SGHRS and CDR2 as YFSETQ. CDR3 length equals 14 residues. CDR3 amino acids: CASRETSQFNEQFF. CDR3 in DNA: TGCGCCAGCAGAGAGACTAGCCAATTCAATGAGCAGTTCTTC.

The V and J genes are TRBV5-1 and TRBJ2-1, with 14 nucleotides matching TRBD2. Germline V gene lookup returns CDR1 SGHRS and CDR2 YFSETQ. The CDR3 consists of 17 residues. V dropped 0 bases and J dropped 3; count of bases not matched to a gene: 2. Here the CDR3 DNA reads TGCGCCAGCAGCTTGGGACTAGCGGGAGGGGTCTACAATGAGCAGTTCTTC. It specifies CASSLGLAGGVYNEQFF.

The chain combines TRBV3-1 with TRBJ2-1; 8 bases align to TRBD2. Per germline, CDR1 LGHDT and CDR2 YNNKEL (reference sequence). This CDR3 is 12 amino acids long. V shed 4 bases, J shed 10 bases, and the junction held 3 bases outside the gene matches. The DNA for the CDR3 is TGTGCCAGCAGCCTGACTAGCGAAGAGCAGTTCTTC. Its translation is CASSLTSEEQFF.

The CDR3 region has the DNA TGCGCCAGCAGCTACGGGGACGGCAAGGGACACCAGTACTTC. This gives the protein CASSYGDGKGHQYF. The chain combines TRBV5-1 with TRBJ2-5; perhaps TRBD1 as D (6 bases). V was clipped by 3 bases and J by 10 bases, with 19 bases between them. Germline V gives CDR1 SGHRS, CDR2 YFSETQ. The CDR3 runs to 14 residues. Drawing the rest from reference TRBV5-1 and TRBJ2-5, the complete variable domain is KAGVTQTPRYLIKTRGQQVTLSCSPISGHRSVSWYQQTPGQGLQFLFEYFSETQRNKGNFPGRFSGRQFSNSRSEMNVSTLELGDSALYLCASSYGDGKGHQYFGPGTRLLVL.

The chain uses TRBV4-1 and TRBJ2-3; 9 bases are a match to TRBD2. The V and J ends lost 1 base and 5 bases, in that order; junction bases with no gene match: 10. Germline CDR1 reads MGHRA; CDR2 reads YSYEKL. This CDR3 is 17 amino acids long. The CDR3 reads CASSQGLGGGAQDTQYF. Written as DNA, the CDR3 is TGCGCCAGCAGCCAAGGCTTAGGCGGGGGGGCCCAAGATACGCAGTATTTT.

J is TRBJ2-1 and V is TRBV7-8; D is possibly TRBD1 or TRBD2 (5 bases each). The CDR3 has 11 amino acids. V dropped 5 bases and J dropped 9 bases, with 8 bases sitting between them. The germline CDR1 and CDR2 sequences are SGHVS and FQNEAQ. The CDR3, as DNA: TGTGCCAGCAGCCTGGGACGTGAGCAGTTCTTC. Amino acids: CASSLGREQFF.

CDR3 nucleotides: TGTGCCTGGAGTGTTGGAAGGTACTACGAGCAGTACTTC. It yields the protein CAWSVGRYYEQYF. The rearrangement joins TRBV30 to TRBJ2-7; D gene unclear. The CDR3 runs 13 residues. Germline CDR1 and CDR2: GTSNPN and SVGIG (reference sequence). V gave up 0 bases and J gave up 3 bases, with 9 bases separating them.

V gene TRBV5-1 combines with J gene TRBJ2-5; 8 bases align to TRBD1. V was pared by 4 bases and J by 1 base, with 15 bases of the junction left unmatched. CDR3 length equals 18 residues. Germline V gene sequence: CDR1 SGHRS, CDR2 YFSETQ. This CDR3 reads CASSPLAVTGGGQETQYF. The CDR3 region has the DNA TGCGCCAGCAGCCCGCTTGCCGTTACAGGGGGAGGCCAAGAGACCCAGTACTTC.

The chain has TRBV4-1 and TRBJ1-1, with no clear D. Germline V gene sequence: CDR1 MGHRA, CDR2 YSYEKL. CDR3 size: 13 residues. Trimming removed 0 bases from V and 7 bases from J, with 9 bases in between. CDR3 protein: CASSQDKLIEAFF. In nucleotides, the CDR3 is TGCGCCAGCAGCCAAGACAAGTTAATTGAAGCTTTCTTT.

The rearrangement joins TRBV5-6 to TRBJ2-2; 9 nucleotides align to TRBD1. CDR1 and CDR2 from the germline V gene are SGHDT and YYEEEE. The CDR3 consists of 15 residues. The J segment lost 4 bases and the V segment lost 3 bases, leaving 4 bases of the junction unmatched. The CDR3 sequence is CASSYRGPGTGELFF. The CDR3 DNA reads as TGTGCCAGCAGCTACAGGGGGCCGGGCACCGGGGAGCTGTTTTTT.

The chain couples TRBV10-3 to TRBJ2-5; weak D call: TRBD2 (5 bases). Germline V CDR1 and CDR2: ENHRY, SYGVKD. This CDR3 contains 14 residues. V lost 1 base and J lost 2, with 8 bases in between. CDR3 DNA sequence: TGTGCCATCAGTGAGTTTCGGGATCAAGAGACCCAGTACTTC. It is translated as CAISEFRDQETQYF.

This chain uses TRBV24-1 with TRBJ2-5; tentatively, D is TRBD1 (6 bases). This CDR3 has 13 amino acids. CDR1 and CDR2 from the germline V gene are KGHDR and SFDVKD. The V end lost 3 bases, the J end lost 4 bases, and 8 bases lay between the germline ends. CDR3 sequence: CATSDGGPETQYF. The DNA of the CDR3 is TGTGCCACCAGTGATGGGGGCCCAGAGACCCAGTACTTC.